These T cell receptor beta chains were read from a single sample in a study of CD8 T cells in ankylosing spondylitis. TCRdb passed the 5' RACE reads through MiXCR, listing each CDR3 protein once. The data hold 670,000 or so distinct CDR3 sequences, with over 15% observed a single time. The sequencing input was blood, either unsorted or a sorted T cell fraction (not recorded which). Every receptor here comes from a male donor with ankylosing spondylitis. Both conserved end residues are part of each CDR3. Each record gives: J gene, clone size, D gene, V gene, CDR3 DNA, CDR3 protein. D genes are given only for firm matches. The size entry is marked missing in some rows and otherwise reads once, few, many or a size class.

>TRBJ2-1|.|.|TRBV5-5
TGTGCCAGCAGCCTGACTCCGCCGGGACTCGAGTTCTTC
CASSLTPPGLEFF
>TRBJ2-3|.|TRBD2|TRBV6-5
TGTGCCAGCAGTTACGAGCGGGGGGGCCCGGATACGCAGTATTTT
CASSYERGGPDTQYF
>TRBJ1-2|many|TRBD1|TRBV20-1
TGCAGTGCTCTCACCCGGACAGGAGGGCTGGATGGCTACACCTTC
CSALTRTGGLDGYTF
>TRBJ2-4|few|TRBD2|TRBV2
TGTGCCAGCAGTGCTCCGGGGGGGGCTTGGAACATTCAGTACTTC
CASSAPGGAWNIQYF
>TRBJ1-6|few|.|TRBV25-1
TGTGCCAGCAGTGAATTGGCGGCTTTCACCCTCCACTTT
CASSELAAFTLHF
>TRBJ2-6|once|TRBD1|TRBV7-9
TGTGCCAGCAGCTCCCGGACAGGGTTGACCGGGGCCAACGTCCTGACTTTC
CASSSRTGLTGANVLTF
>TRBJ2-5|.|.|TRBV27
TGTGCCAGCAGTGCGAGCAATTACCAACAAGAGACCCAGTACTTC
CASSASNYQQETQYF
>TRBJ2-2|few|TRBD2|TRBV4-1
TGCGCCAGCAGCCAAGAGCAGCGGGGGGGCAAGGCCGGGGAGCTGTTTTTT
CASSQEQRGGKAGELFF
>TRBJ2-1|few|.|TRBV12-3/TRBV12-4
TGTGCCAGCAGTTTATTCGACGGACCCTACAATGAGCAGTTCTTC
CASSLFDGPYNEQFF
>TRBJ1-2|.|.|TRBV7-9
TGTGCCGGATCAGTCGGGGGGGGGAATGGCTACACCTTC
CAGSVGGGNGYTF
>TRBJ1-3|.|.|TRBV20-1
TGCAGTGCTACCAGGGATTCTGGAAACACCATATATTTT
CSATRDSGNTIYF
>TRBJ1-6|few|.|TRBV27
TGTGCCAGCAGTTTATCGTGCGACGGATATTCACCCCTCCACTTT
CASSLSCDGYSPLHF
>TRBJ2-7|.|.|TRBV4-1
TGCGCCAGCAGCCAGGCAGGGGATACCTACGAGCAGTACTTC
CASSQAGDTYEQYF
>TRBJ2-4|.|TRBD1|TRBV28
TGTGCCAGCAGAGGGGGCGGGAACATTCAGTACTTC
CASRGGGNIQYF
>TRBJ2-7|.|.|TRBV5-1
TGCGCCAGCAGCCAAACGGTGGGATACGAGCAGTACTTC
CASSQTVGYEQYF
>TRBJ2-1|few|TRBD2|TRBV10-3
TGTGCCATCCGCCCAGGGACTAGCGGGGTCAATGAGCAGTTCTTC
CAIRPGTSGVNEQFF
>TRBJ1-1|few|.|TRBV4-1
TGCGCCAGCAGCCAAGAAGGGTTTTCGAACACTGAAGCTTTCTTT
CASSQEGFSNTEAFF
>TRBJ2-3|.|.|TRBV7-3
TGTGCCAGCAGCTTAACAGGCATTCGTGGAGATACGCAGTATTTT
CASSLTGIRGDTQYF
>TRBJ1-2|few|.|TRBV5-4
TGTGCCACCAAGCCCGTTGGGGGGAATGCCTATGGCTACACCTTC
CATKPVGGNAYGYTF
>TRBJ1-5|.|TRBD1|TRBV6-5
TGTGCCAGCAGTTACACAGGGGGCAGCAATCAGCCCCAGCATTTT
CASSYTGGSNQPQHF
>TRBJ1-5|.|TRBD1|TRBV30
TGTGCCTGGAGTGTCGGACAGGGGTATCAGCCCCAGCATTTT
CAWSVGQGYQPQHF
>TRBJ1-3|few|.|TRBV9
TGTGCCAGCAGTGCAGCAGGGAACTCTGGAAACACCATATATTTT
CASSAAGNSGNTIYF
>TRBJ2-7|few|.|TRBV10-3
TGTGCCATCAGTGAGTCAGCACAGTGGACCTACGAGCAGTACTTC
CAISESAQWTYEQYF
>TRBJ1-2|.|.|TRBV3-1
TGTGCCAGCAGCCCGGTGGCAGGGGGCTACACCTTC
CASSPVAGGYTF
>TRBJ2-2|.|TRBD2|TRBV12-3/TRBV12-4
TGTGCCAGCAAGCGGGGACCCGGGGAGCTGTTTTTT
CASKRGPGELFF
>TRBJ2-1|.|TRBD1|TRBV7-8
TGTGCCAGCAGCTCCGGCAAGGAGACAGGGGGGGACAATGAGCAGTTCTTC
CASSSGKETGGDNEQFF
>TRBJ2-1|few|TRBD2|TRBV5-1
TGCGCCAGCAGCCCTATAGCGGGAGCCTACAATGAGCAGTTCTTC
CASSPIAGAYNEQFF
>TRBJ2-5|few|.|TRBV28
TGTGCCAGCAGTACAAGCCAAGAGACCCAGTACTTC
CASSTSQETQYF
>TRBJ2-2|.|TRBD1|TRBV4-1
TGCGCCAGCAGCCGCGGACAGGGGGCGAACACCGGGGAGCTGTTTTTT
CASSRGQGANTGELFF
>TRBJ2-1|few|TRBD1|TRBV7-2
TGTGCCAGCAGCTTGGGGGCAGACAGGGGTTATTACAATGAGCAGTTCTTC
CASSLGADRGYYNEQFF
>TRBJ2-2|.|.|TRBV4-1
TGCGCCAGCAGCCAAACAAAGACAGCTAAAAACACCGGGGAGCTGTTTTTT
CASSQTKTAKNTGELFF
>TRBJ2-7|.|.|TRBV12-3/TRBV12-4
TGTGCCACCCGGGGCCCCGGACTCAGCTACGAGCAGTACTTC
CATRGPGLSYEQYF
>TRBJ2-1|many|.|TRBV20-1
TGCAGTGCTAGAGCTTGGGGTCCCCAGGTACTAAACAATGAGCAGTTCTTC
CSARAWGPQVLNNEQFF
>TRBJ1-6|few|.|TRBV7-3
TGTGCCAGCAGCTTAACGGGAGACAAATGGAATTCACCCCTCCACTTT
CASSLTGDKWNSPLHF
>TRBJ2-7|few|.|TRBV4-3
TGCGCCAGCAGCCAAGATGATGAACAGGGCTCCTACGAGCAGTACTTC
CASSQDDEQGSYEQYF
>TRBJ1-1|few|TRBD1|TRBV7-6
TGTGCCAGCAGCTCCCAGGGACAGAGCACTGAAGCTTTCTTT
CASSSQGQSTEAFF
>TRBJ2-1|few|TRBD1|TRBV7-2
TGTGCCAGCAGCAAAGTCGGGACAGGGGAGGGCTACAATGAGCAGTTCTTC
CASSKVGTGEGYNEQFF
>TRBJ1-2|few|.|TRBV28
TGTGCCAGCAGTTTATTAAGGGCAGGGGTGGGTGGCTACACCTTC
CASSLLRAGVGGYTF
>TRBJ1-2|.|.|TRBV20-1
TGCAGTGCTAGCCAGGGCCCCAACTATGGCTACACCTTC
CSASQGPNYGYTF
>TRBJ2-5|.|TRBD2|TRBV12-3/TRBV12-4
TGTGCCAGCAGTTCGGGACTAGCGGGGGGTGGGGAGACCCAGTACTTC
CASSSGLAGGGETQYF
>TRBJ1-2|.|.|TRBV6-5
TGTGCCAGCAGTTACGTCGGGCCCCCCGAGGGGTATGGCTACACCTTC
CASSYVGPPEGYGYTF
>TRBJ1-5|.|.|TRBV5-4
TGTGCCAGCAGCTTGGGCAAGAGGGCCCGCGGCAATCAGCCCCAGCATTTT
CASSLGKRARGNQPQHF
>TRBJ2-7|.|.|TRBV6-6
TGTGCCAGCAGTGGCAGGGGCTCCTACGAGCAGTACTTC
CASSGRGSYEQYF
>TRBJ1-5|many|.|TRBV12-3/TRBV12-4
TGTGCCAGCAGCCGAACTGTAACAGGGAGTCAGCCCCAGCATTTT
CASSRTVTGSQPQHF
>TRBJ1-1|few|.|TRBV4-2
TGTGCCAGCAGCCAAGCGGAGGACACTGAAGCTTTCTTT
CASSQAEDTEAFF
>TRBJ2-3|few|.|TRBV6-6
TGTGCTGGGGGCACAGATACGCAGTATTTT
CAGGTDTQYF
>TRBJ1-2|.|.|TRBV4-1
TGCGCCAGCAGCCAAGAGAGCAGGCCCCAATATGGCTACACCTTC
CASSQESRPQYGYTF
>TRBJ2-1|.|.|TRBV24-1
TGTGCCACCAGTGATTTGCCTTGGACGGAATCCTACAATGAGCAGTTCTTC
CATSDLPWTESYNEQFF
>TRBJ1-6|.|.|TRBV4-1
TGCGCCAGCAGCCAAGTTGAGGCAGGGCTCTCCTATAATTCACCCCTCCACTTT
CASSQVEAGLSYNSPLHF
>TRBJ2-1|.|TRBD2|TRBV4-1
TGCGCCAGCAGCCAAGGTAAAGCGGGAGGGTCCTACAATGAGCAGTTCTTC
CASSQGKAGGSYNEQFF
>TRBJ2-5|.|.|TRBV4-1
TGCGCCAGCAGCCATCTTAGAGGGGGAGAGACCCAGTACTTC
CASSHLRGGETQYF
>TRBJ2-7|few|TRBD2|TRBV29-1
TGCAGCGTCGGCGGGGGAGAGCAGTCAGAGCAGTACTTC
CSVGGGEQSEQYF
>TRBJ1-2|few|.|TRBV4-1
TGCGCCAGCAGCCAACCCTTACAGAACTATGGCTACACCTTC
CASSQPLQNYGYTF
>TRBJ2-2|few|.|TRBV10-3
TGTGCCATCAGACAGAACACCGGGGAGCTGTTTTTT
CAIRQNTGELFF
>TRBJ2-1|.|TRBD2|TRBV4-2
TGTGCCAGCAGCCAAGATACACTAGCGGGAGATAGGTTCTTC
CASSQDTLAGDRFF
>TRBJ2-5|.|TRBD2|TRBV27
TGTGCCGGGGGGACTAGAGGGGATCGAGAGACCCAGTACTTC
CAGGTRGDRETQYF
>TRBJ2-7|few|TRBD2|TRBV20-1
TGCAGTGCCCACCCCGGGGGGGTCGAGCAGTACTTC
CSAHPGGVEQYF
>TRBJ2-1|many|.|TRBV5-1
TGCGCCAGCAGCCGTTTTCCCGACAGCTCCTACAATGAGCAGTTCTTC
CASSRFPDSSYNEQFF
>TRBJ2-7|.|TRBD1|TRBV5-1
TGCGCCAGCAGCAGGGGACAGATCTCCTACGAGCAGTACTTC
CASSRGQISYEQYF
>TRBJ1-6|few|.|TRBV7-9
TGTGCCAGCACCTGGGGAGGGAGGGATAATTCACCCCTCCACTTT
CASTWGGRDNSPLHF